These 17 T cell receptor beta chains were all obtained from the same sample, sequenced in a study of blood T cell repertoires in COVID-19. The method was immunoSEQ multiplex PCR; TCRdb's version includes in-frame clones alone and lacks a portion of them. This table holds some 190,000 clones, roughly four fifths found once. Sequenced input: peripheral blood. Source of these receptors: a woman between 65 and 79 years old with active or convalescent COVID-19.

The chain employs TRBV7-6 and TRBJ2-6, with D possibly matching TRBD2 (7 bases). The CDR3 spans 17 residues. CDR1 and CDR2 (germline): SGHVS, FNYEAQ. Trimming shortened V by 5 bases and J by 0 bases, and 14 bases separated the two germline ends. CDR3 sequence: CASSPPGGLSGANVLTF. The CDR3 nucleotides are TGTGCCAGCAGCCCCCCGGGGGGCCTCTCTGGGGCCAACGTCCTGACTTTC.

The genes are TRBV7-8 and TRBJ2-7; 8 nucleotides agree with TRBD2. With 6 bases clipped from V and 1 base from J, the junction kept 11 bases outside the gene matches. CDR3 size: 16 residues. The germline gives CDR1 SGHVS, CDR2 FQNEAQ. The CDR3 loop reads CASSDPRASGSYEQYF. Written as DNA, the CDR3 is TGTGCCAGCAGTGATCCCCGGGCTAGCGGGTCCTACGAGCAGTACTTC.

The chain employs TRBV5-6 and TRBJ2-3; TRBD2 agrees at 11 bases. CDR1 and CDR2 from the germline V gene are SGHDT and YYEEEE. V gave up 1 base and J gave up 2 bases; unmatched junction bases: 6. CDR3 length: 17 residues. The DNA for the CDR3 is TGTGCCAGCAGCTTGTCATTACTAGCGGGAGTCACAGATACGCAGTATTTT. It yields the protein CASSLSLLAGVTDTQYF.

This clone has just a few counts. J is TRBJ2-3 and V is TRBV2; perhaps TRBD2 as D (6 bases). The germline V gene encodes CDR1 SNHLY and CDR2 FYNNEI. This CDR3 has 16 residues. Trimming took off 4 bases at V and 3 bases at J, with 17 bases between the two ends. The CDR3 bases are TGTGCCAGCAGTGGGGGGACGGGAGTGCGGACAGATACGCAGTATTTT. Translated: CASSGGTGVRTDTQYF.

This chain connects TRBV5-8 to TRBJ2-5, with 15 bases identical to TRBD2. V lost 3 bases and J lost 4; bases outside the gene matches: 10. The CDR3 extends over 18 amino acids. Germline loops: CDR1 SGHTS, CDR2 YDEGEE. The CDR3 DNA is TGTGCCAGCAGCTCGTCCCCGGGACTAGCGGGAGGTCGAGAGACCCAGTACTTC. Encoded protein: CASSSSPGLAGGRETQYF.

V is TRBV28 and J is TRBJ1-4, with D perhaps TRBD1 (6 bases). The CDR3 spans 12 residues. Per the germline V gene, CDR1 is MDHEN and CDR2 is SYDVKM. The CDR3: CAHSWGRGKLFF. The CDR3 bases are TGTGCTCATTCATGGGGGCGAGGAAAACTGTTTTTT.

This sequence joins TRBV27 and TRBJ2-5; a possible D gene is TRBD1 (6 bases). The CDR3 totals 15 residues. Germline-derived CDR1 and CDR2 are MNHEY and SMNVEV (reference sequence). The germline V and J ends were trimmed by 4 bases and 5 bases, with 17 bases remaining between them. The CDR3 DNA reads TGTGCCAGCAGTTCTTTGGGGGCGTCGGAGGAGACCCAGTACTTC. It codes for CASSSLGASEETQYF.

This clone was counted once. This sequence joins TRBV7-2 and TRBJ2-7; 13 bases are shared with TRBD2. Germline CDR1 is SGHTA and CDR2 is FQGNSA. After removal of 1 base from V and 7 bases from J, the junction contained 4 bases not matched to a gene. The CDR3 covers 15 residues. CDR3 protein: CASSLVLGLAGEQYF. DNA for the CDR3: TGTGCCAGCAGCTTAGTATTGGGACTAGCGGGAGAGCAGTACTTC.

The chain links TRBV5-1 to TRBJ2-2, with D perhaps TRBD2 (6 bases). V was pared by 1 base and J by 0 bases, with 10 bases between. Per the germline V gene, CDR1 is SGHRS and CDR2 is YFSETQ. CDR3 length: 16 residues. This chain's CDR3 is CASSLRVAANTGELFF. In DNA form, the CDR3 reads TGCGCCAGCAGCTTGAGAGTAGCGGCGAACACCGGGGAGCTGTTTTTT.

This clone was seen more than once but under ten times. This chain links TRBV28 with TRBJ1-5; 7 bases match TRBD1. V was clipped by 10 bases and J by 3 bases; unmatched bases: 9. The germline V gene has CDR1 MDHEN and CDR2 SYDVKM. The CDR3 sequence is 14 residues long. CDR3 region: CANQPGGPNQPQHF. The CDR3 DNA sequence: TGTGCCAACCAGCCAGGGGGTCCCAATCAGCCCCAGCATTTT.

The chain combines TRBV25-1 with TRBJ1-1, with unresolved D. The CDR3 has 14 residues. The V and J ends lost 6 bases and 0 bases respectively, with 11 bases between them. CDR1 and CDR2 (germline): MGHDK, SYGVNS. For the CDR3, the DNA is TGTGCCAGCAGACCGCGACACATGAACACTGAAGCTTTCTTT. As protein: CASRPRHMNTEAFF.

The gene calls are TRBV25-1 and TRBJ2-7; the D gene is possibly TRBD1 (6 bases). CDR3 length: 15 residues. Trimming removed 6 bases at V and 0 bases at J, with 15 bases between. CDR1 is MGHDK, CDR2 SYGVNS, per germline. CDR3 loop: CASRGAAESSYEQYF. The CDR3 DNA reads as TGTGCCAGCAGGGGGGCCGCGGAGAGCTCCTACGAGCAGTACTTC.

The chain combines TRBV18 with TRBJ1-1, with 8 bases matching TRBD1. CDR1 is KGHSH and CDR2 is LQKENI in the germline V gene. V was pared by 3 bases and J by 5 bases, with 8 bases of the junction left unmatched. The CDR3 covers 15 residues. The CDR3 nucleotides read TGTGCCAGCTCACCCGCCGCCAGGGGGCGGACTGAAGCTTTCTTT. This gives the protein CASSPAARGRTEAFF. The complete variable domain, with remaining parts taken from reference TRBV18 and TRBJ1-1, reads NAGVMQNPRHLVRRRGQEARLRCSPMKGHSHVYWYRQLPEEGLKFMVYLQKENIIDESGMPKERFSAEFPKEGPSILRIQQVVRGDSAAYFCASSPAARGRTEAFFGQGTRLTVV.

The chain links TRBV5-1 to TRBJ1-1, with D hard to call. CDR3 length: 18 residues. CDR1 is SGHRS, CDR2 YFSETQ, per germline. V dropped 2 bases and J dropped 2 bases, with 22 bases sitting between them. For the CDR3, the DNA is TGCGCCAGCAGCTTCAAGATACTAACCACAAGTCTTAACACTGAAGCTTTCTTT. It is translated as CASSFKILTTSLNTEAFF.

This rearrangement joins TRBV6-1 to TRBJ1-1; 7 nucleotides match TRBD1. The trim removed 4 bases at V and 0 bases at J, leaving 8 bases unmatched. The CDR3 contains 16 residues. Germline CDR1 and CDR2: MNHNS and SASEGT. DNA for the CDR3: TGTGCCAGCAGTGCCCGGACAGGCGCCGTGAACACTGAAGCTTTCTTT. This sequence encodes CASSARTGAVNTEAFF.

The V gene is TRBV3-1 (or the pseudogene TRBV3-2), the J gene TRBJ2-5; tentatively, D is TRBD2 (6 bases). V lost 1 base, J lost 5 bases, and 11 bases lay in between. This CDR3 has 14 residues. Germline CDR1 is LGHDT and CDR2 is YNNKEL (reference sequence). The CDR3 reads CASSQARGTETQYF. The CDR3 DNA sequence: TGTGCCAGCAGCCAAGCGCGCGGGACGGAGACCCAGTACTTC.

As regards this clone: At one of its ends the junction is not consistent with the germline gene, which may arise from a read error. This rearrangement joins TRBV7-7 to TRBJ2-5, with TRBD2 identical over 7 bases. Germline V gives CDR1 SSHAT, CDR2 FNYEAQ (reference sequence). The CDR3 runs to 15 residues. The CDR3 spells CASSLVGGSFETQYF. As DNA, the CDR3 is TGTGCTAGCAGCTTGGTGGGCGGGAGTTTTGAGACCCAGTACTTC.